The rows below give T cell receptor beta chains drawn from one sample of a study of blood T cell repertoires in COVID-19. Clones were sequenced by immunoSEQ multiplex PCR, and TCRdb holds only the in-frame ones, with some missing. Here the sample spans over 65,000 clones, about nine tenths being singletons. The sequenced sample consisted of peripheral blood. All receptors come from a man between 50 and 59 years old with active or convalescent COVID-19. Each CDR3 is given with its conserved first and last residue. The order of the fields is J gene, clone size, V gene, D gene, CDR3 DNA, CDR3 protein. The D gene is left open where the match is weak. The listing skips clone size in some rows; elsewhere it reads once, few, many or a size class.

J gene: TRBJ1-5; clone size: .; V gene: TRBV30; D gene: .; CDR3 DNA: TGTGCCTGGAACACCGGGGGCAATCAGCCCCAGCATTTT; CDR3 protein: CAWNTGGNQPQHF
J gene: TRBJ1-5; clone size: .; V gene: TRBV15; D gene: .; CDR3 DNA: TGTGCCACCAGCAGAGACACTAAGGGCAGGGACAATCAGCCCCAGCATTTT; CDR3 protein: CATSRDTKGRDNQPQHF
J gene: TRBJ2-1; clone size: .; V gene: TRBV6-2/TRBV6-3; D gene: TRBD2; CDR3 DNA: TGTGCCAGCAGTTACGGGCGGGGGGCCTACAATGAGCAGTTCTTC; CDR3 protein: CASSYGRGAYNEQFF
J gene: TRBJ2-3; clone size: .; V gene: TRBV5-1; D gene: TRBD1; CDR3 DNA: TGCGCCAGCAGCCCCCCCCTTACAGGGGACGGCACAGATACGCAGTATTTT; CDR3 protein: CASSPPLTGDGTDTQYF
J gene: TRBJ1-3; clone size: .; V gene: TRBV28; D gene: .; CDR3 DNA: TGTGCCAGCAGTTTCGGGGGGCCGGCTGGAAACACCATATATTTT; CDR3 protein: CASSFGGPAGNTIYF
J gene: TRBJ1-1; clone size: .; V gene: TRBV6-4; D gene: .; CDR3 DNA: TGTGCCAGCGGCACGCGATCGACACCGAACACTGAAGCTTTCTTT; CDR3 protein: CASGTRSTPNTEAFF
J gene: TRBJ2-7; clone size: .; V gene: TRBV5-1; D gene: TRBD1; CDR3 DNA: TGCGCCAGCAGCTTGCCAGGGGGAATTGGCGAGCAGTACTTC; CDR3 protein: CASSLPGGIGEQYF
J gene: TRBJ1-2; clone size: .; V gene: TRBV7-8; D gene: .; CDR3 DNA: TGTGCCAGCAGCTTAAATACACTAAACTATGGCTACACCTTC; CDR3 protein: CASSLNTLNYGYTF
J gene: TRBJ1-6; clone size: .; V gene: TRBV9; D gene: .; CDR3 DNA: TGTGCCAGCAGCGCGACAGGCAGAAATTCACCCCTCCACTTT; CDR3 protein: CASSATGRNSPLHF
J gene: TRBJ2-1; clone size: .; V gene: TRBV6-2/TRBV6-3; D gene: .; CDR3 DNA: TGTGCCAGCAGTTCCGACAGCAATGAGCAGTTCTTC; CDR3 protein: CASSSDSNEQFF
J gene: TRBJ2-2; clone size: once; V gene: TRBV19; D gene: TRBD1; CDR3 DNA: TGTGCCAGTAGTTCCGGACAGGGGTGGACCGGGGAGCTGTTTTTT; CDR3 protein: CASSSGQGWTGELFF
J gene: TRBJ2-6; clone size: .; V gene: TRBV6-5; D gene: .; CDR3 DNA: TGTGCCAGCAGTTCATACAGGGACGCGGGGGCCAACGTCCTGACTTTC; CDR3 protein: CASSSYRDAGANVLTF
J gene: TRBJ2-3; clone size: .; V gene: TRBV7-6; D gene: TRBD1; CDR3 DNA: TGTGCCAGCAGCCCTAGGGGGCGGTTCGGCACAGATACGCAGTATTTT; CDR3 protein: CASSPRGRFGTDTQYF
J gene: TRBJ2-1; clone size: .; V gene: TRBV28; D gene: .; CDR3 DNA: TGTGCCAGCAGGCTGTCCGGTGACAATGAGCAGTTCTTC; CDR3 protein: CASRLSGDNEQFF
J gene: TRBJ2-3; clone size: .; V gene: TRBV24-1; D gene: .; CDR3 DNA: TGTGCCACCAGTGATTTCCCGACTGCTAGCACAGATACGCAGTATTTT; CDR3 protein: CATSDFPTASTDTQYF
J gene: TRBJ2-7; clone size: .; V gene: TRBV6-1; D gene: TRBD1; CDR3 DNA: TGTGCCAGCAGTGAAGCAAGGGGACAGGGTAACGAGCAGTACTTC; CDR3 protein: CASSEARGQGNEQYF
J gene: TRBJ2-2; clone size: .; V gene: TRBV7-2; D gene: .; CDR3 DNA: TGTGCCAGCAGCCCCCGTAGCGGTACCGGGGAGCTGTTTTTT; CDR3 protein: CASSPRSGTGELFF
J gene: TRBJ1-4; clone size: .; V gene: TRBV14; D gene: .; CDR3 DNA: TGTGCCAGCAGCCAAATGACCCAACAGGGATCTAATGAAAAACTGTTTTTT; CDR3 protein: CASSQMTQQGSNEKLFF
J gene: TRBJ1-4; clone size: .; V gene: TRBV30; D gene: .; CDR3 DNA: TGTGCCTGGAGTTTCGTCGGGGGAGTTGAAAAACTGTTTTTT; CDR3 protein: CAWSFVGGVEKLFF
J gene: TRBJ1-1; clone size: .; V gene: TRBV14; D gene: TRBD1; CDR3 DNA: TGTGCCAGCAGGATACAGGGGATGGGCACTGAAGCTTTCTTT; CDR3 protein: CASRIQGMGTEAFF
J gene: TRBJ2-1; clone size: once; V gene: TRBV5-8; D gene: .; CDR3 DNA: TGTGCCAGCAGCATAATAACTGTCGAGCAGTTCTTC; CDR3 protein: CASSIITVEQFF
J gene: TRBJ2-1; clone size: .; V gene: TRBV5-1; D gene: TRBD2; CDR3 DNA: TGCGCCAGCAGCTTCTTAGCGGGGGCTGCCAATGAGCAGTTCTTC; CDR3 protein: CASSFLAGAANEQFF
J gene: TRBJ2-7; clone size: once; V gene: TRBV10-3; D gene: .; CDR3 DNA: TGTGCCATCAGGGAACCTGGGCAGACCTCCTATGAGCAGTACTTC; CDR3 protein: CAIREPGQTSYEQYF
J gene: TRBJ2-1; clone size: .; V gene: TRBV7-2; D gene: TRBD2; CDR3 DNA: TGTGCCAGCAGCTTAGCACCCGGGACTAGCGGGGATGAGCAGTTCTTC; CDR3 protein: CASSLAPGTSGDEQFF
J gene: TRBJ1-2; clone size: .; V gene: TRBV5-8; D gene: TRBD1; CDR3 DNA: TGTGCCAGCAGCCCGATAACCCCAGGGGGCGGCTATGGCTACACCTTC; CDR3 protein: CASSPITPGGGYGYTF
J gene: TRBJ2-5; clone size: .; V gene: TRBV2; D gene: .; CDR3 DNA: TGTGCCAGCAGTGAAGTAAGGGGGAGGGGGGAGACCCAGTACTTC; CDR3 protein: CASSEVRGRGETQYF
J gene: TRBJ2-2; clone size: .; V gene: TRBV24-1; D gene: TRBD1; CDR3 DNA: TGTGCCACCAGTGATTTGGGGACAGGGGTGCCCGGGGAGCTGTTTTTT; CDR3 protein: CATSDLGTGVPGELFF
J gene: TRBJ2-5; clone size: once; V gene: TRBV2; D gene: .; CDR3 DNA: TGTGCCACCCGTCGAGACGGGGACCAAGAGACCCAGTACTTC; CDR3 protein: CATRRDGDQETQYF
J gene: TRBJ1-2; clone size: .; V gene: TRBV4-3; D gene: TRBD1; CDR3 DNA: TGCGCCAGCAGCCAGATGGACAGGGGCAACTATGGCTACACCTTC; CDR3 protein: CASSQMDRGNYGYTF
J gene: TRBJ2-3; clone size: .; V gene: TRBV6-2/TRBV6-3; D gene: .; CDR3 DNA: TGTGCCAGCAGTCCAGGGTATTCCGCAGATACGCAGTATTTT; CDR3 protein: CASSPGYSADTQYF
J gene: TRBJ2-6; clone size: few; V gene: TRBV4-1; D gene: TRBD1; CDR3 DNA: TGCGCCAGCAGCCCCCGCAGTAGGGACAGGGCTTCTGGGGCCAACGTCCTGACTTTC; CDR3 protein: CASSPRSRDRASGANVLTF
J gene: TRBJ2-1; clone size: .; V gene: TRBV5-1; D gene: TRBD2; CDR3 DNA: TGCGCCAGCAGCTTGCCTAGCGGTAATGAGCAGTTCTTC; CDR3 protein: CASSLPSGNEQFF
J gene: TRBJ2-3; clone size: .; V gene: TRBV18; D gene: .; CDR3 DNA: TGTGCCAGCTCACGCCGGTCGTCGGACAGTTCCACAGATACGCAGTATTTT; CDR3 protein: CASSRRSSDSSTDTQYF
J gene: TRBJ2-1; clone size: .; V gene: TRBV2; D gene: .; CDR3 DNA: TGTGCCAGCATTTCGAGGAGGGGGCGGAATGAGCAGTTCTTC; CDR3 protein: CASISRRGRNEQFF
J gene: TRBJ2-1; clone size: .; V gene: TRBV3-1/TRBV3-2; D gene: TRBD2; CDR3 DNA: TGTGCCAGCAGCCAACCTACTAGCGGGAGTGGCAATGAGCAGTTCTTC; CDR3 protein: CASSQPTSGSGNEQFF
J gene: TRBJ2-7; clone size: few; V gene: TRBV10-3; D gene: TRBD1; CDR3 DNA: TGTGCCATCAGAGCCGGGACAGGGCTCCACGAGCAGTACTTC; CDR3 protein: CAIRAGTGLHEQYF
J gene: TRBJ2-2; clone size: .; V gene: TRBV12-3/TRBV12-4; D gene: .; CDR3 DNA: TGTGCCAGCACTGGGCCCACCGGGGAGCTGTTTTTT; CDR3 protein: CASTGPTGELFF
J gene: TRBJ1-5; clone size: .; V gene: TRBV5-5; D gene: .; CDR3 DNA: TGTGCCAGCACCCTGTCGGCAGGGAGGGTTAATCAGCCCCAGCATTTT; CDR3 protein: CASTLSAGRVNQPQHF
J gene: TRBJ1-1; clone size: .; V gene: TRBV18; D gene: .; CDR3 DNA: TGTGCCAGCTCGCCGGGGACTGGGGGGTCAGCTTTCTTT; CDR3 protein: CASSPGTGGSAFF
J gene: TRBJ1-5; clone size: .; V gene: TRBV15; D gene: .; CDR3 DNA: TGTGCCACCAGCAGACAGAGGTATAGCAATCAGCCCCAGCATTTT; CDR3 protein: CATSRQRYSNQPQHF
J gene: TRBJ1-5; clone size: .; V gene: TRBV4-3; D gene: TRBD1; CDR3 DNA: TGCGCCAGCAGCCAAGACCCAACAGGGGGTTATAGCAATCAGCCCCAGCATTTT; CDR3 protein: CASSQDPTGGYSNQPQHF
J gene: TRBJ2-1; clone size: .; V gene: TRBV29-1; D gene: TRBD2; CDR3 DNA: TGCAGCGGTGCAGCGGGGGGCGGTAACAATGAGCAGTTCTTC; CDR3 protein: CSGAAGGGNNEQFF